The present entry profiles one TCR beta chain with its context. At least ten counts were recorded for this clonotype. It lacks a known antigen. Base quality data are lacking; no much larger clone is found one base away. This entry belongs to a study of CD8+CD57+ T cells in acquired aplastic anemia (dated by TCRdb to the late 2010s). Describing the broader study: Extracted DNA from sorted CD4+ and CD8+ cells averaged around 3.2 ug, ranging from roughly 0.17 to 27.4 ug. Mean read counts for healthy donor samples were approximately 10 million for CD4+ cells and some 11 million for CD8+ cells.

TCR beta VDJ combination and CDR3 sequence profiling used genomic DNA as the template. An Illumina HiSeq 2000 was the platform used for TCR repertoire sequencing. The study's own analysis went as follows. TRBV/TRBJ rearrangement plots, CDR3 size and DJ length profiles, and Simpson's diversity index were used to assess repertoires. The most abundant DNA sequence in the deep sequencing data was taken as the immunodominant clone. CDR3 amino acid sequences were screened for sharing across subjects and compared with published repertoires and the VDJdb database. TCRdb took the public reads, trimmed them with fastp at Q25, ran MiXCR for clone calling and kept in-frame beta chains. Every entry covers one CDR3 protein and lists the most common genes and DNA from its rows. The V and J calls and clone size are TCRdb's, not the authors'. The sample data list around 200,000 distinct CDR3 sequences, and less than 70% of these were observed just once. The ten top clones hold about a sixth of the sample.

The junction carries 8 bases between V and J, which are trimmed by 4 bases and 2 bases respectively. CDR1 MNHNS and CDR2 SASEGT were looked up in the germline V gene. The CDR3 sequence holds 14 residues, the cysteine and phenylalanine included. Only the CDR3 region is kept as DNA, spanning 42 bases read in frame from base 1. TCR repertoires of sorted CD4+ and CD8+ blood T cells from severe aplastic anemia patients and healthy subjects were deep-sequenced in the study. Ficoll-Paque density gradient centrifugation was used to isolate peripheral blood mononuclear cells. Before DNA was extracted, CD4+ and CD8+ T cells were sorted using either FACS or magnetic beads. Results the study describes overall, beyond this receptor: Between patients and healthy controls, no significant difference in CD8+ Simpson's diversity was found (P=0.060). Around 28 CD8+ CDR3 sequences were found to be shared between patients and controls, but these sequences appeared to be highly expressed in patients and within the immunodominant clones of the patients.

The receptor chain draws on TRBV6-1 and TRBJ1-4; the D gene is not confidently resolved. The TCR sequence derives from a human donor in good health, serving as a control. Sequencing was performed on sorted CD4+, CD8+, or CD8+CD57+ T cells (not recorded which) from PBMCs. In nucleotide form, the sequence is TGTGCCAGCAGTGCCCGCGGCACTAATGAAAAACTGTTTTTT. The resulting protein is CASSARGTNEKLFF.